This T cell receptor beta chain was recovered during a study of T cell responses to AZD1222 COVID-19 vaccine. Regarding the study as a whole: A mostly white British donor set with more females was recruited, and clonal diversity was possibly underestimated.

There are 13 residues in the CDR3. V lost 5 bases, J lost 15 bases, and 11 bases stayed unmatched. Germline CDR1 is SEHNR and CDR2 is FQNEAQ (reference sequence). On this clone itself: Its matching antigen is unknown.

Profiling relied on immunoSEQ multiplex PCR, and the TCRdb table lists in-frame clones only, not all of them. This table has about 92,000 clones, roughly nine tenths appearing once. The chain uses TRBV7-9 and TRBJ2-4; 9 bases fit TRBD2. The source was peripheral blood, collected on day 0 of AZD1222 vaccination. The clonotype originates from an adult in good health. In DNA, the CDR3 is TGTGCCAGCAGCCAAGGCCGACTAGCGGACTTGTACTTC. Translating gives CASSQGRLADLYF.